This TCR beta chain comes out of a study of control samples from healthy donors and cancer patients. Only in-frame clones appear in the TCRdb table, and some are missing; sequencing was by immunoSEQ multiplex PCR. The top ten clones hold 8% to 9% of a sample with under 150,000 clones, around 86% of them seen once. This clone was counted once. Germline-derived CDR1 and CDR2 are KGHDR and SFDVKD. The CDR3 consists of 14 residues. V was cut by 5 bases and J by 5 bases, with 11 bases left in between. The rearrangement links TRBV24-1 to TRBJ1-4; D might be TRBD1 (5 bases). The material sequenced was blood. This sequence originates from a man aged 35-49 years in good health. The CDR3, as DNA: TGTGCCACCAGTGGTAGAGGGGTCAATGAAAAACTGTTTTTT. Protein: CATSGRGVNEKLFF.